The clone carrying this TCR beta chain was recorded a few times. The antigen remains undetermined. Different DNA sequences within this sample yield the same CDR3. The data originate from a study of CD8 T cell repertoires and HIV-1 epitope variants. TCRdb's table, derived via immunoSEQ multiplex PCR, lists solely in-frame clones and lacks some. The table includes 2,500 to 3,000 clones, 69% detected once. The receptor was derived from a male donor with HIV. The sequenced material came from cultured CD8+ T cells derived from PBMCs.

CDR3 bases: TGTGCCAGCAGCTTACGGCCTAATCAGCCCCAGCATTTT. Translation gives CASSLRPNQPQHF. V is TRBV7-2 and J is TRBJ1-5; D is unclear. The CDR3 covers 13 residues. V lost 2 bases, J lost 4 bases, and 6 bases lay in between. Germline loops: CDR1 SGHTA, CDR2 FQGNSA.